These 20 T cell receptor beta chains were sequenced from one sample in a study of T-cell memory formation after mild COVID-19. From the 5' RACE reads, TCRdb called clonotypes with MiXCR, one entry per CDR3 protein. The sample shows about 290,000 distinct CDR3 sequences, more than 15% of them seen only once. Sequencing used PBMCs or a T cell subset sorted from them (not recorded which). Receptors originate from a man aged 18 to 29 who had mild COVID-19 (a few samples of this study predate the infection). Cell type and time point are not known.

V gene TRBV6-2 or TRBV6-3 combines with J gene TRBJ2-1; no reliable D call. CDR1 is MNHEY and CDR2 is SVGEGT in the germline V gene. The ends were cut back, 4 bases at V and 10 bases at J, with 8 bases in the middle. There are 11 residues in the CDR3. CDR3: CASSFGREQFF. As DNA, the CDR3 is TGTGCCAGCAGTTTTGGACGAGAGCAGTTCTTC.

The J gene is TRBJ1-1, the V gene TRBV6-5, with 7 bases lining up with TRBD1. Germline CDR1 MNHEY, CDR2 SVGAGI. J was trimmed by 0 bases and V by 0 bases; bases with no gene match: 7. The CDR3 spans 17 residues. The CDR3 reads CASSYSITGQLNTEAFF. The CDR3 DNA reads TGTGCCAGCAGTTACTCGATAACGGGACAGCTGAACACTGAAGCTTTCTTT.

There are many counts of this clonotype. This chain connects TRBV18 to TRBJ1-5, with unresolved D. The CDR3 length is 14 residues. Trimming left V 6 bases short and J 0 bases short, with 9 bases between. Germline CDR1 reads KGHSH; CDR2 reads LQKENI. The DNA for the CDR3 is TGTGCCAGCTCTCCCGCCCTTAGCAATCAGCCCCAGCATTTT. Protein sequence: CASSPALSNQPQHF.

This chain joins TRBV7-9 and TRBJ2-2, with D hard to call. With 3 bases removed from V and 6 bases from J, the gap between germline ends came to 11 bases. CDR1 is SEHNR, CDR2 FQNEAQ, per germline (reference sequence). The CDR3 sequence is 14 residues long. The CDR3 DNA is TGTGCCAGCAGCTTTACTCCACGCGCCGGGGAGCTGTTTTTT. Its translation is CASSFTPRAGELFF.

The chain recombines TRBV9 with TRBJ2-5; the D gene is possibly TRBD2 (6 bases). This CDR3 is 14 amino acids long. Germline V gene data show CDR1 as SGDLS and CDR2 as YYNGEE. The V and J ends lost 1 base and 1 base respectively, with 8 bases between them. CDR3 coding DNA: TGTGCCAGCAGCGTACGGGGGACCCAAGAGACCCAGTACTTC. Encoded protein: CASSVRGTQETQYF.

This clonotype was picked up a small number of times. The genes are TRBV27 and TRBJ1-1; the D is unclear. V was shortened by 10 bases and J by 0 bases, with 12 bases between the two germline ends. CDR1 and CDR2 (germline): MNHEY, SMNVEV (reference sequence). This CDR3 contains 13 residues. The CDR3 DNA sequence: TGTGCCACGGGTTGGTCGGTGAACACTGAAGCTTTCTTT. It encodes CATGWSVNTEAFF.

There are a few counts of this clonotype. The chain employs TRBV11-2 and TRBJ2-1; 7 bases match TRBD2. The germline V gene encodes CDR1 SGHAT and CDR2 FQNNGV. Losses at the gene ends were 5 bases for V and 7 bases for J; bases not matched to a gene: 8. The CDR3 extends over 14 amino acids. Here the CDR3 reads CASSMTSIRNEQFF. The CDR3 DNA is TGTGCCAGCAGCATGACTAGCATTCGGAATGAGCAGTTCTTC.

This clonotype has only a few counts. The chain combines TRBV11-2 with TRBJ2-7; TRBD2 agrees at 8 bases. Germline values: CDR1 SGHAT, CDR2 FQNNGV. The CDR3 sequence is 15 residues long. V was pared by 1 base and J by 2 bases, with 4 bases of the junction left unmatched. The CDR3 sequence is CASSLVVGGAYEQYF. As DNA, the CDR3 is TGTGCCAGCAGCTTAGTTGTCGGGGGGGCCTACGAGCAGTACTTC.

This clonotype was recorded many times. The chain joins TRBV7-2 to TRBJ2-1, with TRBD2 identical over 9 bases. CDR3 length: 17 residues. J was trimmed by 2 bases and V by 1 base; bases with no gene match: 6. The V gene's germline CDR1 is SGHTA and CDR2 FQGNSA. The CDR3 DNA reads as TGTGCCAGCAGCTTAGGGCTAGCGGGGAACCCCTACAATGAGCAGTTCTTC. This sequence encodes CASSLGLAGNPYNEQFF.

In DNA form, the CDR3 reads TGCGCCAGCAGCCAAGATCCGGGGGCCGACACCGGGGAGCTGTTTTTT. The encoded protein is CASSQDPGADTGELFF. This sequence joins TRBV4-3 and TRBJ2-2; D is tentatively TRBD1 or TRBD2 (6 bases each). The CDR3 is made up of 16 amino acids. V was clipped by 0 bases and J by 3 bases, with 11 bases between them. Germline-derived CDR1 and CDR2 are LGHNA and YSLEER.

J is TRBJ2-2 and V is TRBV7-6, with 7 positions matching TRBD1. CDR3 size: 16 residues. CDR1 is SGHVS, CDR2 FNYEAQ, per germline. The trim removed 5 bases at V and 6 bases at J, leaving 12 bases unmatched. CDR3 in DNA: TGTGCCAGCAGCCCACCCCGGGACAGCGGAGCCGGGGAGCTGTTTTTT. This sequence encodes CASSPPRDSGAGELFF.

This clonotype showed up just a few times. The chain is built from TRBV5-6 and TRBJ2-5, with TRBD1 identical over 9 bases. After removal of 1 base from V and 4 bases from J, the junction contained 11 bases not matched to a gene. From germline, CDR1 is SGHDT and CDR2 YYEEEE. The CDR3 runs to 17 residues. CDR3 region: CASSLRSLTGGLETQYF. The CDR3 DNA is TGTGCCAGCAGCTTGCGTTCTTTGACAGGGGGATTAGAGACCCAGTACTTC.

This clonotype has just a few counts. The V and J genes are TRBV4-1 and TRBJ1-2, with D possibly TRBD1 on 6 matching bases. V was clipped by 4 bases and J by 8 bases, with 17 bases between them. The length of the CDR3 is 14 residues. Germline V gene sequence: CDR1 MGHRA, CDR2 YSYEKL. CDR3 residues: CASSPSGASIGYTF. The CDR3 DNA reads as TGCGCCAGCAGCCCTTCAGGGGCCTCCATCGGCTACACCTTC.

At least ten counts were recorded for this clonotype. The J gene is TRBJ1-5, the V gene TRBV12-3 or TRBV12-4; TRBD1 aligns across 11 bases. The CDR3 loop spans 15 amino acids. Trimming removed 4 bases from V and 6 bases from J; junction bases left unmatched: 5. CDR3 DNA sequence: TGTGCCAGCAGTTACCCGGGACAGGGGGGTCAGCCCCAGCATTTT. This sequence encodes CASSYPGQGGQPQHF.

V gene TRBV3-1 combines with J gene TRBJ2-1, with a tentative D call TRBD2 (7 bases). The CDR3 extends over 17 amino acids. Trimming took off 0 bases at V and 4 bases at J, with 16 bases between the two ends. CDR1 and CDR2 from the germline V gene are LGHDT and YNNKEL (reference sequence). CDR3 loop: CASSQDFRGGPYNEQFF. CDR3 nucleotide sequence: TGTGCCAGCAGCCAAGATTTTAGGGGGGGCCCGTACAATGAGCAGTTCTTC.

This clonotype was found a few times. This chain connects TRBV23-1 to TRBJ1-1; TRBD1 matches at 7 bases. TRBV23-1 belongs to the ORF category, with a function that is uncertain. Unmatched junction bases numbered 10, after V lost 8 bases and J lost 4 bases. CDR3 size: 14 residues. The CDR3 DNA follows: TGCGCCAGCCCTTATAGGGGGCAGGGCACTGAAGCTTTCTTT. Translation gives CASPYRGQGTEAFF.

The J gene is TRBJ1-2, the V gene TRBV2; D is uncertain. The CDR3 runs to 12 residues. Trimming took off 7 bases at V and 3 bases at J, with 9 bases between the two ends. Germline V CDR1 and CDR2: SNHLY, FYNNEI. CDR3 in DNA: TGTGCCAGCACTTACATCGACTATGGCTACACCTTC. Protein product: CASTYIDYGYTF.

This clonotype was observed a few times. The chain combines TRBV7-3 with TRBJ2-5; TRBD2 aligns across 7 bases. The CDR3 has 17 residues. The germline V gene has CDR1 SGHTA and CDR2 FQGTGA. Germline trimming cut 0 bases from V and 2 bases from J; bases unmatched to any gene: 9. As DNA, the CDR3 is TGTGCCAGCAGCTTAACCACGGGAGGAGGGTCGCAAGAGACCCAGTACTTC. Translating gives CASSLTTGGGSQETQYF.

This chain joins TRBV11-2 and TRBJ1-6; 9 positions agree with TRBD1. CDR1 is SGHAT, CDR2 FQNNGV, per germline. Losses at the gene ends were 5 bases for V and 13 bases for J; bases not matched to a gene: 3. The CDR3 length is 12 residues. The CDR3 spells CASSDRGWPLHF. CDR3 nucleotides: TGTGCCAGCAGCGACAGGGGGTGGCCCCTCCACTTT.

This chain links TRBV29-1 with TRBJ2-7; 8 nucleotides align to TRBD1. Losses at the gene ends were 5 bases for V and 6 bases for J; bases not matched to a gene: 9. CDR1 and CDR2 from the germline V gene are SQVTM and ANQGSEA. The CDR3 totals 13 residues. CDR3 nucleotide sequence: TGCAGCGTTTTAGGACAGGGTGCTGTCGAGCAGTACTTC. Translated, it gives CSVLGQGAVEQYF.